These 5 T cell receptor beta chains were all obtained from the same sample, sequenced in a study of T cell responses to AZD1222 COVID-19 vaccine. Sequencing was performed with immunoSEQ multiplex PCR; in TCRdb, only in-frame clones are kept and a portion is missing. This sample has about 180,000 clones, with about 91% found just once. This specimen was peripheral blood, taken 28 days after the second AZD1222 dose. The receptors shown here come from an adult who received the AZD1222 COVID-19 vaccine.

The chain uses TRBV10-3 and TRBJ1-4; D remains unclear. CDR3 size: 15 residues. The V end was cut by 0 bases, the J end by 3 bases, with 8 bases between. Germline V gives CDR1 ENHRY, CDR2 SYGVKD. DNA of the CDR3: TGTGCCATCAGTGAGTCGTGGTCACCTAATGAAAAACTGTTTTTT. Encoded protein: CAISESWSPNEKLFF.

The chain couples TRBV25-1 to TRBJ1-2; TRBD1 matches 9 bases. The germline CDR1 and CDR2 sequences are MGHDK and SYGVNS. The length of the CDR3 is 13 residues. V lost 6 bases, J lost 7 bases, and 6 bases stayed unmatched. The CDR3 protein is CASRATGGGGYTF. The DNA for the CDR3 is TGTGCCAGCAGAGCGACAGGGGGGGGTGGCTACACCTTC.

V gene TRBV6-5 combines with J gene TRBJ1-3, with D unclear. There are 13 residues in the CDR3. Trimming pared 4 bases from V and 4 bases from J, leaving 8 bases between. The germline CDR1 and CDR2 sequences are MNHEY and SVGAGI. The CDR3 DNA reads TGTGCCAGCAGTTTCTTACAGGGAAACACCATATATTTT. Protein product: CASSFLQGNTIYF.

The chain combines TRBV6-5 with TRBJ2-5; 11 nucleotides agree with TRBD2. The V gene's germline CDR1 is MNHEY and CDR2 SVGAGI. This CDR3 is built from 14 residues. V trimming: 10 bases; J trimming: 5 bases; junction bases outside the gene matches: 9. The DNA for the CDR3 is TGTGCCACAAATAGCGGGGGGGCCCTGGAGACCCAGTACTTC. It is translated as CATNSGGALETQYF.

This chain links TRBV6-1 with TRBJ1-5, with 10 bases matching TRBD1. Germline CDR1 and CDR2: MNHNS and SASEGT. The CDR3 is 16 amino acids. V trimming: 4 bases; J trimming: 2 bases; junction bases outside the gene matches: 5. The CDR3 spells CASSVIGTGGNQPQHF. The CDR3 DNA is TGTGCCAGCAGTGTAATCGGGACAGGGGGCAATCAGCCCCAGCATTTT.